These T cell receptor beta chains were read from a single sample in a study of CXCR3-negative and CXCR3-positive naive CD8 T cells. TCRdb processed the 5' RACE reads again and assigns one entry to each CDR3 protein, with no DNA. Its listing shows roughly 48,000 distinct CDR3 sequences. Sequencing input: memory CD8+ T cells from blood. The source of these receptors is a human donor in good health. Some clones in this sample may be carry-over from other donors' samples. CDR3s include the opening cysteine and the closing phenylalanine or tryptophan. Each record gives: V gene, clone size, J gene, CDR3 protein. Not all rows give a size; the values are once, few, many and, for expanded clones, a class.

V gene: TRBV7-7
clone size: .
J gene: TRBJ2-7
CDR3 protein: CASSPGTGPSYEQYF

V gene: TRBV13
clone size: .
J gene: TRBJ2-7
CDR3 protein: CASSSAGTAGYEQYF

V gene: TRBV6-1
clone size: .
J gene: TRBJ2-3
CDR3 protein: CASSQGGRQLDTQYF

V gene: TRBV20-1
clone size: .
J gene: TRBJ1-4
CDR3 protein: CSARPHRELNEKLFF

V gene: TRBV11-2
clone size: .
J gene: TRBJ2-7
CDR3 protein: CASSLGTLNSYEQYF

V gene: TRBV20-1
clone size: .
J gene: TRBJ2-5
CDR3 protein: CSARVGTPRGRTIQETQYF

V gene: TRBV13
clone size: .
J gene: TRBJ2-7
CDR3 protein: CASSVGQGAGYEQYF

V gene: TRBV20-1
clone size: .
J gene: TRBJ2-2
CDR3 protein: CSARARRYTGELFF

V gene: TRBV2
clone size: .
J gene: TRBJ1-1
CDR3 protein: CASTPGGGYTEAFF

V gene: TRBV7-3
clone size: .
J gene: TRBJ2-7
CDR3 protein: CASSLKGLADSYEQYF

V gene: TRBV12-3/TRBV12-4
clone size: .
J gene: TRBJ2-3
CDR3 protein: CASSPRGDRGVMQYF

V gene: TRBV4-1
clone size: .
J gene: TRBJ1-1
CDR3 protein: CASSQVSSHTEAFF

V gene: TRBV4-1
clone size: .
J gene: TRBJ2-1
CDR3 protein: CASSGGPGDEQFF

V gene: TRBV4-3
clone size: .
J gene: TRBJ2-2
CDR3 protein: CASSHLLIPGQGNTGELFF

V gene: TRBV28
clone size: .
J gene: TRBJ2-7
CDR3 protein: CASSLGRGPYEQYF

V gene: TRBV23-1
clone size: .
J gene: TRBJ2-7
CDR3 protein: CASDKPGNYYEQYF

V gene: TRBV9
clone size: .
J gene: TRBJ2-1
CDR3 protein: CASSSGTSAYNEQFF

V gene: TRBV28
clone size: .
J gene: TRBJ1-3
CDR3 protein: CASRDSPGNTIYF

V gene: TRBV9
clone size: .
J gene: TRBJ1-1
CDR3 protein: CASGTGMNTEAFF

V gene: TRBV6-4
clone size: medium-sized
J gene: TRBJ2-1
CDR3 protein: CASSDRGHNEQFF

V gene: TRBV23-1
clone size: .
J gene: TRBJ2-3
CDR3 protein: CASSQSCQGGTDTQYF

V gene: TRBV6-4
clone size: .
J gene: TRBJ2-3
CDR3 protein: CASSSSGGTDTQYF

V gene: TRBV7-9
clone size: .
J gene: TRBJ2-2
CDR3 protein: CASSLGQPGELFF

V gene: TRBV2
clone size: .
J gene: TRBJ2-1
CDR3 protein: CASAQRERSYNEQFF

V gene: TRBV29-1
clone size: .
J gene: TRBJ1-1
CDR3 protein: CSVSTGVNTEAFF

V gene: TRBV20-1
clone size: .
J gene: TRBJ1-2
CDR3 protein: CSARALGRADGYTF

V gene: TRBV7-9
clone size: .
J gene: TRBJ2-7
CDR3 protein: CASSFPGTPFYEQYF

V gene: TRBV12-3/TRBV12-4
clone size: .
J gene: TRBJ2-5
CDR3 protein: CASSRRGAQETQYF

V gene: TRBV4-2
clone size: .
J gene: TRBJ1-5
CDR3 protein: CASSQDFGVSQPQHF

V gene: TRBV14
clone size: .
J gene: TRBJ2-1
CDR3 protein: CASTPGASSYNEQFF

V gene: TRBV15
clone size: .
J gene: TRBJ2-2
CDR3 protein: CATENTGELFF